A selection of T cell receptor beta chains follows, all from one sample in a study of blood T cell repertoires in COVID-19. Sequencing used immunoSEQ multiplex PCR; TCRdb keeps in-frame clones, though not all of them. Of roughly 130,000 clones listed, about four fifths are singletons. Sequencing was carried out using peripheral blood. These receptors all stem from a woman in her forties or fifties with acute or convalescent COVID-19. Both conserved end residues are part of each CDR3. D genes are given only for firm matches. Size is stated for part of the rows, as once, few or many counts, or as a class when the clone is expanded.

j_gene | v_gene | d_gene | abundance | len | CDR3nt | CDR3aa
TRBJ2-3 | TRBV7-2 | . | . | 13 | TGTGCCAGCAGCCCCGGGGTACGGCATACGCAGTATTTT | CASSPGVRHTQYF
TRBJ2-7 | TRBV5-6 | TRBD1 | . | 15 | TGTGCCAGCAGCCGTGGGGGACAGGGATCCTACGAGCAGTACTTC | CASSRGGQGSYEQYF
TRBJ2-3 | TRBV30 | . | . | 14 | TGTGCCTGGAGTAGACAGCCTAGCACAGATACGCAGTATTTT | CAWSRQPSTDTQYF
TRBJ2-6 | TRBV5-8 | . | . | 16 | TGTGCCAGCAGCTTGCGGACACCCTCTGGGGCCAACGTCCTGACTTTC | CASSLRTPSGANVLTF
TRBJ2-7 | TRBV7-8 | . | . | 12 | TGTGCCAGCAGCCAAAACAGGCGCGAGCAGTACTTC | CASSQNRREQYF
TRBJ1-1 | TRBV5-1 | TRBD1 | . | 15 | TGCGCCAGCAGCGCGCGACAGGGGGCAAGGACTGAAGCTTTCTTT | CASSARQGARTEAFF
TRBJ1-2 | TRBV11-2 | TRBD1 | . | 13 | TGTGCCAGTACAAAACAGGGGAACTATGGCTACACCTTC | CASTKQGNYGYTF
TRBJ1-4 | TRBV10-1 | . | . | 17 | TGCGCCAGCAGTGTTTGGGGAGGAGGAGGGACTAATGAAAAACTGTTTTTT | CASSVWGGGGTNEKLFF
TRBJ1-1 | TRBV19 | . | . | 14 | TGTGCCTCCAAGGCGGGGGGAGCTAACACTGAAGCTTTCTTT | CASKAGGANTEAFF
TRBJ1-2 | TRBV28 | TRBD1 | . | 14 | TGTGCCAGCAGTTTGAGGCAGGGGGCGAGAGGCTACACCTTC | CASSLRQGARGYTF
TRBJ1-6 | TRBV9 | TRBD1 | few | 16 | TGTGCCAGCAGCGTAGATGCAGGGGGCTCGGGTTCACCCCTCCACTTT | CASSVDAGGSGSPLHF
TRBJ2-1 | TRBV11-2 | . | . | 16 | TGTGCCAGCAGCTTCCGGGACTTTCGAACCTACAATGAGCAGTTCTTC | CASSFRDFRTYNEQFF
TRBJ1-3 | TRBV7-3 | TRBD1 | . | 14 | TGTGCCAGCAGCTTAGACAGGGCTGGAAACACCATATATTTT | CASSLDRAGNTIYF
TRBJ1-5 | TRBV27 | TRBD1 | few | 13 | TGTGCCAGCCGGACAGGCAACAATCAGCCCCAGCATTTT | CASRTGNNQPQHF
TRBJ2-1 | TRBV10-2 | TRBD1 | once | 12 | TGCGCCAGCGACAGGGGTGGCAATGAGCAGTTCTTC | CASDRGGNEQFF
TRBJ1-3 | TRBV12-5 | . | . | 12 | TGTGCTAGTCGGAGCGTTGGAAACACCATATATTTT | CASRSVGNTIYF
TRBJ2-7 | TRBV18 | TRBD1 | . | 15 | TGTGCCAGCTCACTAGACAGGGGAATTCCCTACGAGCAGTACTTC | CASSLDRGIPYEQYF